A selection of T cell receptor beta chains follows, all from one sample in a study of T cells in localized non-small cell lung cancer. Measured with immunoSEQ multiplex PCR; TCRdb has only the in-frame clones, and not every one. The profile shows approximately 2,600 clones, around 20% of them singletons. The starting material was lung tumor tissue, obtained before any cancer treatment. Source of these receptors: a male donor aged 60 or older with stage III squamous cell lung carcinoma. The CDR3 runs from the conserved cysteine through the conserved F or W. The D gene is left open where the match is weak. The size entry is marked missing in some rows and otherwise reads once, few, many or a size class.

clone size	V gene	D gene	J gene	CDR3 protein	CDR3 DNA
few	TRBV11-3	.	TRBJ1-1	CASSFGTANTEAFF	TGTGCCAGCAGCTTCGGGACGGCGAACACTGAAGCTTTCTTT
.	TRBV19	.	TRBJ2-5	CASRRLNQETQYF	TGTGCCAGTAGAAGACTGAACCAAGAGACCCAGTACTTC
.	TRBV11-3	.	TRBJ1-4	CASSSKQGIATNEKLFF	TGTGCCAGCAGCTCCAAGCAGGGAATTGCAACTAATGAAAAACTGTTTTTT
medium-sized	TRBV9	TRBD2	TRBJ2-5	CASSAGLVEQETQYF	TGTGCCAGCAGCGCCGGACTAGTGGAGCAAGAGACCCAGTACTTC
.	TRBV11-3	.	TRBJ1-6	CASSFRGQKNSPLHF	TGTGCCAGCAGCTTCCGCGGACAGAAAAATTCACCCCTCCACTTT
once	TRBV19	TRBD2	TRBJ2-3	CASSIWASGVRDTQYF	TGTGCCAGTAGTATTTGGGCTAGCGGGGTCCGGGATACGCAGTATTTT
.	TRBV5-1	TRBD2	TRBJ2-7	CASSLAISGGLISYEQYF	TGCGCCAGCAGCTTGGCCATTAGCGGGGGGCTAATCTCCTACGAGCAGTACTTC
few	TRBV7-8	.	TRBJ2-2	CASSSPVTGELFF	TGTGCCAGCAGCAGCCCAGTCACCGGGGAGCTGTTTTTT
medium-sized	TRBV6-8	.	TRBJ2-5	CASKRDGHQETQYF	TGTGCCAGCAAACGGGACGGCCACCAAGAGACCCAGTACTTC
.	TRBV1	.	TRBJ2-3	CASSQSPSGGGTDTQYF	TGCGCCAGCAGCCAAAGCCCCTCGGGGGGCGGTACAGATACGCAGTATTTT
.	TRBV18	TRBD1	TRBJ2-7	CASSPGQGPHYEQYF	TGTGCCAGCTCTCCGGGACAGGGACCCCACTACGAGCAGTACTTC
few	TRBV6-8	.	TRBJ1-5	CASIITRGERDQPQHF	TGTGCCAGCATAATCACGAGGGGGGAGAGGGATCAGCCCCAGCATTTT
large	TRBV19	.	TRBJ2-6	CASSLPAGSGANVLTF	TGTGCCAGTAGTCTCCCGGCGGGCTCTGGGGCCAACGTCCTGACTTTC
.	TRBV6-4	TRBD1	TRBJ2-4	CASSEVGTGMAKNIQYF	TGTGCCAGCAGTGAAGTAGGGACAGGGATGGCCAAAAACATTCAGTACTTC
.	TRBV5-1	.	TRBJ1-4	CASSPILGEGYQNEKLFF	TGCGCCAGCAGCCCTATACTGGGGGAGGGATACCAGAATGAAAAACTGTTTTTT
few	TRBV9	.	TRBJ2-5	CASSPRGGGFEETQYF	TGTGCCAGCAGTCCCCGGGGCGGCGGGTTTGAAGAGACCCAGTACTTC
.	TRBV6-8	.	TRBJ2-1	CASSDSTGGDEQFF	TGTGCCAGCAGTGACTCGACTGGGGGTGATGAGCAGTTCTTC
.	TRBV29-1	TRBD1	TRBJ2-5	CSAGTAQETQYF	TGCAGCGCCGGGACAGCCCAAGAGACCCAGTACTTC
few	TRBV11-3	TRBD1	TRBJ1-2	CASSPPFRDRGPLDGYTF	TGTGCCAGCAGCCCCCCTTTCCGGGACAGGGGACCACTGGATGGCTACACCTTC
.	TRBV7-6	TRBD1	TRBJ1-2	CASSLSRTGGLGFF	TGTGCCAGCAGCTTGAGCAGGACAGGGGGCTTAGGGTTCTTC